One T cell receptor beta chain is described in this entry. This entry comes from a study of T cells in Graves' hyperthyroidism and ophthalmopathy. V gave up 11 bases and J gave up 3 bases; unmatched junction bases: 8. CDR1 and CDR2 (germline): ENHRY, SYGVKD. The CDR3 length is 13 residues. Amplification of TCR beta CDR3 regions was performed using RNA transcripts as template. RT-PCR in the first round (using the HTBI primer set) targeted the TCR CDR3. Using its own MiXCR run on the multiplex PCR reads, TCRdb lists one record per CDR3 protein. The data show about 400,000 distinct CDR3 sequences, 25% seen once.

The receptor was isolated from a man in his fifties or sixties with Graves' hyperthyroidism. This chain uses TRBV10-3 with TRBJ2-3; 7 bases fit TRBD2. Material for sequencing was blood. CDR3 sequence (DNA): TGTGCCTTCAAGCGGGATGTAACAGATACGCAGTATTTT. Its translation is CAFKRDVTDTQYF.